This TCR beta chain was sequenced in a study of blood T cell repertoires in COVID-19. On the study more broadly: Sites in the United States, Italy and Spain provided acute and convalescent COVID-19 samples.

This CDR3 has 15 amino acids. The germline V gene has CDR1 MNHNS and CDR2 SASEGT. V was shortened by 2 bases and J by 5 bases, with 16 bases between the two germline ends. Only in-frame clones appear in the TCRdb table, and some are missing; sequencing was by immunoSEQ multiplex PCR. The table records fewer than 300,000 clones, more than 85% of them present only once. The sequence derives from a young adult with COVID-19, enrolled during active disease. The J gene is TRBJ2-7, the V gene TRBV6-1; D might be TRBD2 (6 bases). The sequenced sample was peripheral blood. The CDR3 DNA is TGTGCCAGCAGTGAAACCGGGACTGGTGGAAACGAGCAGTACTTC. Amino acids: CASSETGTGGNEQYF.